This T cell receptor (beta chain) was observed in a study of blood T cell repertoires in COVID-19. Background on the study: Whether acute or convalescent, the COVID-19 samples came from the United States, Italy and Spain. T cells, B-cell-depleted T cells, or PBMCs supplied cDNA or gDNA.

In the original workflow: Reference gene primer amplification gave nucleated cell count estimates. Produced via immunoSEQ multiplex PCR; TCRdb's table is partial and in-frame only. That table supplies the V and J calls and clone size; D and trimming were determined from the DNA. The sample yields about 220,000 clones, approximately 83% seen once. V was cut by 4 bases and J by 8 bases, with 16 bases left in between. The length of the CDR3 is 13 residues. Germline lookup yields CDR1 SGHDT and CDR2 YYEEEE. The specimen was peripheral blood. J is TRBJ2-7 and V is TRBV5-6; D is perhaps TRBD2 (5 bases). This clonotype originated in a woman aged 60-75 years with acute or convalescent COVID-19. The CDR3 nucleotides are TGTGCCAGCAGCATTCCGGAGGTTGGGAAGCAGTACTTC. This encodes CASSIPEVGKQYF.